This T cell receptor (beta chain) derives from a study of CD8+CD57+ T cells in acquired aplastic anemia. Investigators profiled TCR beta VDJ and CDR3 from genomic DNA template. TCRdb recomputed calls from the reads with MiXCR, one row per CDR3 protein. In the table there are some 48,000 distinct CDR3 sequences, over 60% of which are singletons. The sequenced sample consisted of sorted CD4+, CD8+, or CD8+CD57+ T cells (not recorded which) from PBMCs. The source is a human donor in good health, serving as a control.

The CDR3 is CARQVGETQYF. CDR3 coding DNA: TGTGCCCGGCAGGTAGGGGAGACCCAGTACTTC. The chain joins TRBV25-1 to TRBJ2-5; D uncertain. The germline V and J ends were trimmed by 11 bases and 5 bases, with 12 bases remaining between them. The CDR3 is 11 residues long. Germline CDR1 is MGHDK and CDR2 is SYGVNS. The full variable domain, in which reference TRBV25-1 and TRBJ2-5 provide the parts outside the CDR3, is EADIYQTPRYLVIGTGKKITLECSQTMGHDKMYWYQQDPGMELHLIHYSYGVNSTEKGDLSSESTVSRIRTEHFPLTLESARPSHTSQYLCARQVGETQYFGPGTRLLVL.